This is a list of T cell receptor beta chains from one sample in a study of shared clonotypes between healthy human individuals. Some clones are missing from TCRdb's copy, which holds only in-frame ones; the method was immunoSEQ multiplex PCR. The data contain over 950,000 clones, 60% to 85% of them singletons. Sequenced input: memory CD4+ T cells from PBMCs. The receptors originated from a man in his late teens or twenties in good health. Some clones in this sample may be carry-over from other donors' samples. The CDR3 runs from the conserved cysteine through the conserved F or W. The order of the fields is clone size, J gene, V gene, D gene, CDR3 protein, CDR3 DNA. D genes are given only for firm matches. Size tells how often a clone was seen (once, few, many) or the class of an expanded clone, and some rows leave it out.

-	TRBJ1-2	TRBV28	TRBD1	CASSPSTGYTVYGYTF	TGTGCCAGCAGTCCGTCGACAGGGTACACGGTCTATGGCTACACCTTC
-	TRBJ2-3	TRBV7-3	TRBD1	CASSVGRTGASDTQYF	TGTGCCAGCAGCGTGGGGCGGACAGGGGCATCAGATACGCAGTATTTT
-	TRBJ2-1	TRBV7-9	TRBD2	CASSLAGLADEQFF	TGTGCCAGCAGCTTAGCGGGACTAGCCGATGAGCAGTTCTTC
-	TRBJ1-1	TRBV30	-	CAWSLANTYTEAFF	TGTGCCTGGAGCCTTGCTAACACCTACACTGAAGCTTTCTTT
-	TRBJ2-7	TRBV6-6	TRBD1	CASSDPGQPFYEQYF	TGTGCCAGCAGTGACCCGGGACAGCCTTTCTACGAGCAGTACTTC
-	TRBJ1-2	TRBV28	-	CAGYYRVDGYTF	TGTGCCGGGTACTACAGGGTTGATGGCTACACCTTC
-	TRBJ2-3	TRBV7-6	TRBD2	CASSRRAGGTSTDTQYF	TGTGCCAGCAGCCGACGGGCGGGAGGCACTAGCACAGATACGCAGTATTTT
-	TRBJ1-5	TRBV7-6	-	CASSSIQGQPQHF	TGTGCCAGCAGCTCAATCCAGGGGCAGCCCCAGCATTTT
-	TRBJ2-3	TRBV7-2	TRBD2	CASSLIPSGRWGDTQYF	TGTGCCAGCAGCTTAATCCCTAGCGGGAGATGGGGAGATACGCAGTATTTT
-	TRBJ2-2	TRBV30	-	CAWRPFPNTGELFF	TGTGCCTGGAGGCCTTTCCCGAACACCGGGGAGCTGTTTTTT
-	TRBJ2-1	TRBV5-1	TRBD2	CASSLEAGAIDEQFF	TGCGCCAGCAGCTTAGAAGCGGGAGCGATTGATGAGCAGTTCTTC
-	TRBJ2-1	TRBV27	TRBD2	CASSLWTSGINEQFF	TGTGCCAGCAGTTTGTGGACTAGCGGGATCAATGAGCAGTTCTTC
-	TRBJ2-1	TRBV11-2	TRBD1	CASSYTRPQGKRFF	TGTGCCAGCAGCTATACACGCCCACAGGGGAAGAGGTTCTTC
-	TRBJ2-3	TRBV5-1	-	CASSFQTTDTQYF	TGCGCCAGCAGCTTCCAGACCACAGATACGCAGTATTTT
few	TRBJ1-1	TRBV28	-	CASSLGGSETEAFF	TGTGCCAGCAGTTTAGGGGGGTCTGAGACTGAAGCTTTCTTT